These T cell receptor beta chains were read from a single sample in a study of identical twins. MiXCR was run by TCRdb on the 5' RACE reads, yielding one entry per CDR3 protein. The sample has 500,000 to 650,000 distinct CDR3 sequences, approximately 20% seen once. These sequences were also reported in another study, on yellow fever vaccine responses in identical twins.

The sequenced material came from CD4+ T cells sorted from blood. The receptors were gathered from a woman aged 18-35 years in good health. Each CDR3 is given with its conserved first and last residue. The D gene is left open where the match is weak. The size of a clone is reported for some rows only, either as once, few or many, or as a class for expanded clones.

j_gene: TRBJ2-2; v_gene: TRBV11-3; d_gene: TRBD2; abundance: .; CDR3nt: TGTGCCAGCAGCCTTAGCGGGAGTCACGGCGGGGAGCTGTTTTTT; CDR3aa: CASSLSGSHGGELFF
j_gene: TRBJ2-7; v_gene: TRBV11-1; d_gene: .; abundance: .; CDR3nt: TGTGCCAGCAGCCCGCGTACCGTCATCCACGGCTTCCGGTACGAGCAGTACTTC; CDR3aa: CASSPRTVIHGFRYEQYF
j_gene: TRBJ2-5; v_gene: TRBV24-1; d_gene: .; abundance: few; CDR3nt: TGTGCCACCAGTGAGGACCCGGGCCGACTCCAAGAGACCCAGTACTTC; CDR3aa: CATSEDPGRLQETQYF
j_gene: TRBJ2-7; v_gene: TRBV5-1; d_gene: .; abundance: .; CDR3nt: TGCGCCAGCAGCTTGGCATCTGGGGGTCTCCAATACGAGCAGTACTTC; CDR3aa: CASSLASGGLQYEQYF
j_gene: TRBJ1-5; v_gene: TRBV20-1; d_gene: .; abundance: .; CDR3nt: TGCAGTGCCAGCCGTTCAGGACAGCCCCAGCATTTT; CDR3aa: CSASRSGQPQHF
j_gene: TRBJ2-1; v_gene: TRBV6-1; d_gene: TRBD2; abundance: .; CDR3nt: TGTGCCAGCAGTAGGGCGGGAGTCCGTTACAATGAGCAGTTCTTC; CDR3aa: CASSRAGVRYNEQFF
j_gene: TRBJ2-6; v_gene: TRBV3-1; d_gene: .; abundance: .; CDR3nt: TGTGCCAGCAGCCAACTAGGTCTTACTTCTGGGGCCAACGTCCTGACTTTC; CDR3aa: CASSQLGLTSGANVLTF
j_gene: TRBJ1-2; v_gene: TRBV12-3/TRBV12-4; d_gene: TRBD1; abundance: once; CDR3nt: TGTGCCAGCAGTCAAATCACAGGGGGGGTCTATGGCTACACCTTC; CDR3aa: CASSQITGGVYGYTF
j_gene: TRBJ1-6; v_gene: TRBV6-2/TRBV6-3; d_gene: .; abundance: few; CDR3nt: TGTGCCAGCAGTTATGCGCGGCCTGGCGATAATTCACCCCTCCACTTT; CDR3aa: CASSYARPGDNSPLHF
j_gene: TRBJ2-7; v_gene: TRBV27; d_gene: TRBD1; abundance: .; CDR3nt: TGTGCCAGCAACCCGGACAGGTTATCCTACGAGCAGTACTTC; CDR3aa: CASNPDRLSYEQYF
j_gene: TRBJ2-6; v_gene: TRBV10-3; d_gene: .; abundance: .; CDR3nt: TGTGCCATCAGTTTATCCGTGTTTACGGGTTCTGGGGCCAACGTCCTGACTTTC; CDR3aa: CAISLSVFTGSGANVLTF
j_gene: TRBJ2-7; v_gene: TRBV2; d_gene: TRBD2; abundance: .; CDR3nt: TGTGCCAGCAGTGGTCGACTAGCGGGAGCCGAGCAGTACTTC; CDR3aa: CASSGRLAGAEQYF
j_gene: TRBJ2-2; v_gene: TRBV7-7; d_gene: .; abundance: .; CDR3nt: TGTGCCAGCAGCTTTGAAGGGACAGGGGAGCTGTTTTTT; CDR3aa: CASSFEGTGELFF
j_gene: TRBJ2-7; v_gene: TRBV5-1; d_gene: .; abundance: few; CDR3nt: TGCGCCAGCAGCCTGAACAACTACGAGCAGTACTTC; CDR3aa: CASSLNNYEQYF
j_gene: TRBJ2-5; v_gene: TRBV11-2; d_gene: TRBD2; abundance: .; CDR3nt: TGTGCCAGCAGCTTAGAGGGGAGGGCTAGAGAGACCCAGTACTTC; CDR3aa: CASSLEGRARETQYF
j_gene: TRBJ2-5; v_gene: TRBV11-2; d_gene: TRBD2; abundance: .; CDR3nt: TGTGCCAGCAGCTTAAGCCTGACTAGCTCCTGGGAGACCCAGTACTTC; CDR3aa: CASSLSLTSSWETQYF
j_gene: TRBJ2-7; v_gene: TRBV4-2; d_gene: .; abundance: .; CDR3nt: TGTGCCAGCAGCCAAGACGGCGGATACGAGCAGTACTTC; CDR3aa: CASSQDGGYEQYF
j_gene: TRBJ1-4; v_gene: TRBV12-3/TRBV12-4; d_gene: .; abundance: many; CDR3nt: TGTGCCAGCAGTTTTAAGAGGCCGGGGAAACTGTTTTTT; CDR3aa: CASSFKRPGKLFF
j_gene: TRBJ2-5; v_gene: TRBV28; d_gene: .; abundance: few; CDR3nt: TGTGCCAGCACCCCCGCCCGGGCGTTTATAGCGGAGACCCAGTACTTC; CDR3aa: CASTPARAFIAETQYF
j_gene: TRBJ1-1; v_gene: TRBV6-1; d_gene: TRBD1; abundance: few; CDR3nt: TGTGCCAGCAGTCGACAGGGAGGTCTGAACACTGAAGCTTTCTTT; CDR3aa: CASSRQGGLNTEAFF
j_gene: TRBJ1-2; v_gene: TRBV9; d_gene: TRBD1; abundance: few; CDR3nt: TGTGCCAGCAGCGCGACAGGGAGCGGCGGCTATGGCTACACCTTC; CDR3aa: CASSATGSGGYGYTF
j_gene: TRBJ2-1; v_gene: TRBV5-1; d_gene: TRBD2; abundance: few; CDR3nt: TGCGCCAGCAGCTCGGGACTAGCGGGATTGTTATACAATGAGCAGTTCTTC; CDR3aa: CASSSGLAGLLYNEQFF
j_gene: TRBJ1-1; v_gene: TRBV20-1; d_gene: .; abundance: few; CDR3nt: TGCAGTGCTACCGGCGGTGGGGACACTGAAGCTTTCTTT; CDR3aa: CSATGGGDTEAFF